This TCR beta chain was identified during a study of blood T cell repertoires in COVID-19. This clone was seen only once. This table comes from immunoSEQ multiplex PCR, and its TCRdb copy is limited to in-frame clones, with some not included. The sample lists about 220,000 clones; 70% to 85% were seen once. V shed 6 bases, J shed 2 bases, and the junction held 7 bases outside the gene matches. This CDR3 region has 15 residues. Germline CDR1 is SGHRS and CDR2 is YFSETQ. The chain couples TRBV5-1 to TRBJ2-2, with 7 nucleotides matching TRBD2. Sequenced sample: PBMCs or T cells enriched from blood (not recorded which). The clonotype comes from a woman aged 55-75 years who had recovered from COVID-19. The CDR3 nucleotides read TGCGCCAGCATGGCCAGCGGGGTTAACACCGGGGAGCTGTTTTTT. This sequence encodes CASMASGVNTGELFF.